Following are 5 T cell receptor beta chains from one sample sequenced in a study of regulatory T cells in long-lasting Graves disease. The time point here: newly diagnosed GD, antithyroid drugs for less than 3 months. The TCR library used RNA extracted from PBMCs. CDR3 regions were amplified by Arm-PCR using iRepertoire HTBI primers to build TCR beta libraries. From the multiplex PCR reads, TCRdb called clonotypes with MiXCR, one entry per CDR3 protein. The sample records 300,000 to 400,000 distinct CDR3 sequences, about a sixth being singletons. The source material was peripheral blood mononuclear cells (PBMCs), sampled at new diagnosis, from a patient treated with antithyroid drugs. The source of these receptors is a female donor with Graves disease.

This clonotype was seen more than once but under ten times. The rearrangement uses TRBV3-1 and TRBJ2-7; 11 bases map to TRBD2. Germline-derived CDR1 and CDR2 are LGHDT and YNNKEL (reference sequence). The CDR3 sequence is 18 residues long. V dropped 1 base and J dropped 2; count of bases not matched to a gene: 10. CDR3: CASSQGPHGLAGTYEQYF. In DNA, the CDR3 is TGTGCCAGCAGCCAAGGCCCTCATGGACTAGCGGGTACCTACGAGCAGTACTTC.

The table lists this clonotype with many counts. J is TRBJ2-7 and V is TRBV7-8; D remains ambiguous. The V end lost 9 bases, the J end lost 2 bases, and 20 bases lay between the germline ends. Looked up from germline, CDR1 is SGHVS and CDR2 is FQNEAQ. The CDR3 length is 15 residues. CDR3: CASTAQDPTPYEQYF. In nucleotides, the CDR3 is TGTGCCAGTACCGCCCAGGACCCCACCCCCTACGAGCAGTACTTC. Full variable domain (missing parts from reference TRBV7-8 and TRBJ2-7): GAGVSQSPRYKVAKRGQDVALRCDPISGHVSLFWYQQALGQGPEFLTYFQNEAQLDKSGLPSDRFFAERPEGSVSTLKIQRTQQEDSAVYLCASTAQDPTPYEQYFGPGTRLTVT.

The chain has TRBV20-1 and TRBJ2-3; TRBD2 matches at 7 bases. After removal of 6 bases from V and 1 base from J, the junction contained 7 bases not matched to a gene. The germline V gene has CDR1 DFQATT and CDR2 SNEGSKA (reference sequence). The CDR3 spans 14 residues. The CDR3: CSAKRDTGTDTQYF. In DNA form, the CDR3 reads TGCAGTGCCAAGCGGGATACCGGCACAGATACGCAGTATTTT.

Comment on this clonotype: A much more abundant neighbour one base away suggests this may be a read error. The genes are TRBV7-9 and TRBJ2-2; D is possibly TRBD2 (5 bases). CDR1 SEHNR and CDR2 FQNEAQ come from the germline V gene (reference sequence). The CDR3 is made up of 15 amino acids. The chain's CDR3 is CASSPSNLRPGELVF. The CDR3 nucleotides read TGTGCCAGCAGCCCGTCCAACCTCCGCCCCGGGGAGCTGGTTTTT.

This clonotype was seen repeatedly, ten times or more. The gene calls are TRBV3-1 and TRBJ2-7; TRBD2 aligns across 10 bases. From germline, CDR1 is LGHDT and CDR2 YNNKEL (reference sequence). The CDR3 is made up of 16 amino acids. V lost 3 bases and J lost 6; bases outside the gene matches: 11. CDR3 residues: CASSHMRAGGSREQYF. The CDR3 region has the DNA TGTGCCAGCAGCCACATGAGAGCGGGAGGGTCCCGCGAGCAGTACTTC.